Shown below are 24 T cell receptor beta chains from a single sample sequenced in a study of blood T cells in healthy people across ages. A second 7 to 11 cycle PCR used barcoded and J-beta primers. TCRdb independently ran MiXCR on the 5' RACE reads; one entry per CDR3 protein. The sample includes around 940,000 distinct CDR3 sequences, just over 50% of them seen just once. Sequencing was done on a sample of blood. The source is a woman aged 60-75 years in good health.

The gene calls are TRBV29-1 and TRBJ2-5; 9 bases fit TRBD2. CDR1 and CDR2 from the germline V gene are SQVTM and ANQGSEA. The V gene end was trimmed by 7 bases and the J gene end by 11 bases; junction bases not matched to a gene: 20. This CDR3 is built from 15 residues. CDR3 in amino acids: CSARLTSGTYNEQYF. The CDR3 region has the DNA TGCAGCGCCAGGTTGACTAGCGGCACCTACAATGAGCAGTACTTC.

The chain employs TRBV14 and TRBJ2-7; 15 nucleotides agree with TRBD2. With the DNA end fitting TRBJ2-5 better, the J assignment may be wrong. Germline-derived CDR1 and CDR2 are SGHDN and FVKESK. The CDR3 is 16 amino acids. The CDR3 bases are TGTGCCAGCAGCCTCGGACTAGCGGGAGGGATGGAGACCCAGTACTTC. Protein product: CASSLGLAGGMETQYF.

The genes are TRBV20-1 and TRBJ1-2; D gene uncertain. Per germline, CDR1 DFQATT and CDR2 SNEGSKA (reference sequence). Trimming took 8 bases from V and 8 from J, leaving 9 bases between them. The CDR3 is made up of 9 amino acids. CDR3 sequence reads: CSPKLGYTF. The CDR3 DNA sequence: TGCAGTCCAAAGCTCGGCTACACCTTC.

CDR3 sequence (DNA): TGTGCCAGCAGCTTGGGACTAGCGGGAGTTTATACAGATACGCAGTATTTT. Protein: CASSLGLAGVYTDTQYF. This rearrangement joins TRBV5-4 to TRBJ2-3, with TRBD2 matching over 12 bases. From germline, CDR1 is SGHNT and CDR2 YYREEE (reference sequence). This CDR3 has 17 residues. With 0 bases clipped from V and 3 bases from J, the junction kept 5 bases outside the gene matches. Drawing the rest from reference TRBV5-4 and TRBJ2-3, the complete variable domain is ETGVTQSPTHLIKTRGQQVTLRCSSQSGHNTVSWYQQALGQGPQFIFQYYREEENGRGNFPPRFSGLQFPNYSSELNVNALELDDSALYLCASSLGLAGVYTDTQYFGPGTRLTVL.

The J gene is TRBJ2-1, the V gene TRBV29-1; 9 bases line up with TRBD2. The CDR3 has 15 residues. Germline CDR1 SQVTM, CDR2 ANQGSEA. V was clipped by 3 bases and J by 8 bases; unmatched bases: 11. CDR3 sequence reads: CSVDLASGVGDEQFF. DNA for the CDR3: TGCAGCGTTGATCTGGCTAGCGGGGTTGGTGATGAGCAGTTCTTC.

The J gene is TRBJ2-7, the V gene TRBV3-1; TRBD2 matches 9 bases. CDR1 is LGHDT, CDR2 YNNKEL, per germline (reference sequence). V was clipped by 4 bases and J by 10 bases; unmatched bases: 8. This CDR3 is 13 amino acids long. For the CDR3, the DNA is TGTGCCAGCAGCCCCCCAAATAGCGGGAGTCAGTACTTC. This sequence encodes CASSPPNSGSQYF.

This clonotype was recorded a few times. The V and J genes are TRBV28 and TRBJ1-2; D not certain. The CDR3 is 12 residues long. Trimming took 5 bases from V and 2 from J, leaving 6 bases between them. Germline V gene lookup returns CDR1 MDHEN and CDR2 SYDVKM. The CDR3: CASSVLNYGYTF. The CDR3 coding sequence is TGTGCCAGCAGTGTCTTAAACTATGGCTACACCTTC.

The gene calls are TRBV30 and TRBJ2-7, with no clear D. The CDR3 sequence is 12 residues long. Germline V lookup: CDR1 GTSNPN, CDR2 SVGIG (reference sequence). Trimming stripped 4 bases from V and 4 bases from J, with 11 bases between. CDR3 sequence reads: CAWNPGPYEQYF. In DNA form, the CDR3 reads TGTGCCTGGAACCCAGGTCCGTACGAGCAGTACTTC.

The V and J genes are TRBV24-1 and TRBJ2-1; D is unresolved. V dropped 0 bases and J dropped 8 bases, with 10 bases sitting between them. The CDR3 covers 14 residues. CDR1 KGHDR and CDR2 SFDVKD come from the germline V gene. CDR3 sequence reads: CATSDLMGNDEQFF. DNA for the CDR3: TGTGCCACCAGTGATTTGATGGGGAACGATGAGCAGTTCTTC.

This clonotype was seen more than once but under ten times. The chain recombines TRBV24-1 with TRBJ2-7, with TRBD2 as a possible D gene (6 bases). Trimming took off 9 bases at V and 0 bases at J, with 20 bases between the two ends. The length of the CDR3 is 16 residues. Germline V CDR1 and CDR2: KGHDR, SFDVKD. The DNA of the CDR3 is TGTGCCACCCACATAGGGGAGCGGGTGAGCTCCTACGAGCAGTACTTC. Protein sequence: CATHIGERVSSYEQYF.

CDR3 amino acids: CASSFPRSTGLSGVDEQYF. CDR3 DNA: TGTGCCAGCAGCTTCCCGCGCTCTACAGGTCTAAGCGGTGTAGACGAGCAGTACTTC. The chain employs TRBV7-9 and TRBJ2-5; D may correspond to TRBD1 or TRBD2 (5 bases each). TRBJ2-7 explains the end of the DNA better; the J call may be wrong. Per the germline V gene, CDR1 is SEHNR and CDR2 is FQNEAQ (reference sequence). This CDR3 comprises 19 residues.

A few counts support this clonotype. This chain links TRBV5-1 with TRBJ1-1; D remains ambiguous. CDR3 length: 13 amino acids. Per the germline V gene, CDR1 is SGHRS and CDR2 is YFSETQ. The V end lost 4 bases, the J end lost 1 base, and 8 bases lay between the germline ends. The CDR3 DNA reads TGCGCCAGCAGCGGCGGTCAGAACACTGAAGCTTTCTTT. It translates to CASSGGQNTEAFF.

Note on this clonotype: The junction shows a germline mismatch at one end, possibly a read error. The chain uses TRBV4-1 and TRBJ2-5, with D maybe TRBD1 (6 bases). Per the germline V gene, CDR1 is MGHRA and CDR2 is YSYEKL. CDR3 length equals 15 residues. CDR3: CAGSPPDRIKETQYF. The DNA of the CDR3 is TGCGCCGGCAGCCCACCGGACAGAATTAAAGAGACCCAGTACTTC.

Turning to this clonotype: The junction does not match germline at one end; this may be a read error. This chain connects TRBV15 to TRBJ2-5; unclear D gene. The DNA end favors TRBJ2-7, so the J call may be wrong. From germline, CDR1 is LNHNV and CDR2 YYDKDF (reference sequence). The CDR3 spans 12 residues. CDR3 nucleotide sequence: TGTGCCACCAGCAAAGACTCCTCCGAGCAGTACTTC. This gives the protein CATSKDSSEQYF.

The chain recombines TRBV4-3 with TRBJ2-4; D is undetermined. The CDR3 is 15 amino acids. V gave up 0 bases and J gave up 1 base, with 7 bases separating them. Per the germline V gene, CDR1 is LGHNA and CDR2 is YSLEER. The CDR3 reads CASSQEVAAKNIQYF. The DNA for the CDR3 is TGCGCCAGCAGCCAAGAAGTCGCGGCCAAAAACATTCAGTACTTC.

V gene TRBV5-6 combines with J gene TRBJ2-7; D is unclear. The J call may be wrong; the DNA end is better matched by TRBJ2-4. Germline V gives CDR1 SGHDT, CDR2 YYEEEE. This CDR3 contains 14 residues. The CDR3 protein is CASSLYTAKNIQYF. CDR3 sequence (DNA): TGTGCCAGCAGCTTGTACACGGCGAAAAACATTCAGTACTTC.

The chain recombines TRBV20-1 with TRBJ2-7; TRBD2 matches 10 bases. CDR1 DFQATT and CDR2 SNEGSKA come from the germline V gene (reference sequence). J lost 0 bases, V lost 3 bases, and 11 bases had no gene match. CDR3 size: 17 residues. The CDR3 sequence: CSASWGLARGSSYEQYF. Here the CDR3 DNA reads TGCAGTGCTAGTTGGGGACTAGCGAGGGGAAGCTCCTACGAGCAGTACTTC.

The rearrangement links TRBV12-3 or TRBV12-4 to TRBJ2-3; a weak D match, TRBD2 (5 bases). This CDR3 contains 15 residues. Between the trimmed V and J ends, which lost 5 bases and 0 bases, there was a span of 12 bases. CDR3 loop: CASSRGLVSTDTQYF. CDR3 in DNA: TGTGCCAGCAGTCGCGGACTTGTTAGCACAGATACGCAGTATTTT.

This clonotype was observed a few times. V gene TRBV18 combines with J gene TRBJ2-7; 9 bases are shared with TRBD1. V lost 4 bases, J lost 10 bases, and 5 bases stayed unmatched. Germline V gene lookup returns CDR1 KGHSH and CDR2 LQKENI. CDR3 length: 12 amino acids. In DNA, the CDR3 is TGTGCCAGCTCACACCCAACAGGGGGCCAGTACTTC. Encoded protein: CASSHPTGGQYF.

This sequence joins TRBV12-3 or TRBV12-4 and TRBJ2-5, with D perhaps matching TRBD2 (6 bases). The CDR3 extends over 15 amino acids. The germline V and J ends were trimmed by 3 bases and 4 bases, with 15 bases remaining between them. The CDR3 protein is CASSFSGGPGETQYF. For the CDR3, the DNA is TGTGCCAGCAGTTTCTCCGGGGGTCCAGGAGAGACCCAGTACTTC.

This clonotype was seen a handful of times. The chain joins TRBV29-1 to TRBJ2-1; D remains ambiguous. The CDR3 loop spans 12 amino acids. V was trimmed by 2 bases and J by 4 bases, leaving 6 bases between them. The germline gives CDR1 SQVTM, CDR2 ANQGSEA. CDR3 amino acids: CSVEYTYNEQFF. CDR3 DNA sequence: TGCAGCGTTGAATACACTTACAATGAGCAGTTCTTC.

The chain links TRBV29-1 to TRBJ2-3; D is uncertain. This CDR3 has 14 amino acids. Trimming cost V 4 bases and J 0 bases, with 11 bases left between them. The V gene's germline CDR1 is SQVTM and CDR2 ANQGSEA. The CDR3 DNA reads as TGCAGCGTTGTCCCATACCTTAGCACAGATACGCAGTATTTT. It specifies CSVVPYLSTDTQYF.

This clonotype showed up just a few times. This rearrangement joins TRBV28 to TRBJ1-5; D ambiguous. There are 12 residues in the CDR3. Germline CDR1 reads MDHEN; CDR2 reads SYDVKM. V was trimmed by 9 bases and J by 8 bases, leaving 14 bases between them. CDR3 DNA: TGTGCCAGTAGGATACGGGGTAAGCCCCAGCATTTT. Translating gives CASRIRGKPQHF.

V gene TRBV7-9 combines with J gene TRBJ2-5, with D maybe TRBD2 (6 bases). The closer fit of TRBJ2-7 to the DNA end suggests the J call may be wrong. The germline V gene encodes CDR1 SEHNR and CDR2 FQNEAQ (reference sequence). The CDR3 loop spans 15 amino acids. CDR3 bases: TGTGCCAGCAGCTTAGAAGGACTACTGAACTACGAGCAGTACTTC. It is translated as CASSLEGLLNYEQYF.